The 17 T cell receptor beta chains below were found in one sample sequenced in a study of CD8 T cells in ankylosing spondylitis. General study results and limits: One TCR beta motif, made up of several highly homologous variants, appeared characteristic of ankylosing spondylitis blood.

TCRdb independently ran MiXCR on the 5' RACE reads; one entry per CDR3 protein. The sample holds 450,000 to 550,000 distinct CDR3 sequences, 5.3% seen once. These receptors' antigens are unknown. Specimen: blood, either unsorted or a sorted T cell fraction (not recorded which). The receptor source for this set is a male donor with ankylosing spondylitis.

This clonotype was counted ten times or more. The rearrangement links TRBV3-1 to TRBJ2-2, with D hard to call. Trimming took 2 bases from V and 7 from J, leaving 8 bases between them. The CDR3 runs to 13 residues. The germline gives CDR1 LGHDT, CDR2 YNNKEL (reference sequence). The CDR3 reads CASSQWVLGELFF. CDR3 coding DNA: TGTGCCAGCAGCCAATGGGTACTCGGGGAGCTGTTTTTT.

This clonotype was seen ten or more times. The chain carries TRBV5-1 and TRBJ1-5; TRBD1 is a possible D gene (5 bases). Germline V gene data show CDR1 as SGHRS and CDR2 as YFSETQ. The CDR3 contains 16 residues. Trimming took off 2 bases at V and 1 base at J, with 13 bases between the two ends. In DNA form, the CDR3 reads TGCGCCAGCAGCTTAGGACCGGGGGGAAGCAATCAGCCCCAGCATTTT. It specifies CASSLGPGGSNQPQHF.

The table lists this clonotype with many counts. The rearrangement uses TRBV27 and TRBJ1-1, with D maybe TRBD1 (6 bases). Trimming pared 9 bases from V and 3 bases from J, leaving 11 bases between. The germline gives CDR1 MNHEY, CDR2 SMNVEV (reference sequence). The CDR3 length is 12 residues. CDR3 residues: CASRTGYTEAFF. The CDR3 DNA reads TGTGCCAGTAGAACAGGGTACACTGAAGCTTTCTTT.

This clonotype was seen many times. V and J are TRBV27 and TRBJ2-3; D ambiguous. The germline V and J ends were trimmed by 5 bases and 3 bases, with 9 bases remaining between them. Germline V gene data show CDR1 as MNHEY and CDR2 as SMNVEV (reference sequence). The CDR3 extends over 13 amino acids. The CDR3 sequence is CASSILLTDTQYF. The CDR3, as DNA: TGTGCCAGCAGTATTTTATTGACAGATACGCAGTATTTT.

This clonotype showed up many times. The rearrangement uses TRBV12-5 and TRBJ1-2; D is unresolved. This CDR3 contains 13 residues. Per germline, CDR1 LGHNT and CDR2 FRNRAP. V gave up 6 bases and J gave up 4 bases, with 12 bases separating them. The CDR3 is CASGPVGAYGYTF. The CDR3 DNA sequence: TGTGCTAGTGGCCCGGTGGGAGCCTATGGCTACACCTTC.

In this sample, this clonotype turned up many times. The V gene is TRBV6-1, the J gene TRBJ2-7; D call uncertain. From germline, CDR1 is MNHNS and CDR2 SASEGT. The V gene lost 7 bases and the J gene lost 0 bases, with 13 bases spanning the gap. There are 14 residues in the CDR3. This CDR3 is CASNSDTISYEQYF. CDR3 DNA: TGTGCCAGCAACTCAGACACGATCTCCTACGAGCAGTACTTC.

There are a few counts of this clonotype. The chain's CDR3 is CASSQDPAGGWNEQFF. The CDR3 DNA sequence: TGCGCCAGCAGCCAAGACCCAGCGGGGGGATGGAATGAGCAGTTCTTC. V usage is TRBV4-3 and J usage is TRBJ2-1, with 9 nucleotides matching TRBD2. Germline V gene lookup returns CDR1 LGHNA and CDR2 YSLEER. This CDR3 comprises 16 residues. Trimming at V came to 0 bases and at J to 7 bases, leaving 7 bases not matched to a gene.

Many counts were recorded for this clonotype. V usage is TRBV20-1 and J usage is TRBJ1-1, with D perhaps TRBD1 (5 bases). The CDR3 totals 14 residues. Germline CDR1 is DFQATT and CDR2 is SNEGSKA (reference sequence). Trimming took off 7 bases at V and 5 bases at J, with 20 bases between the two ends. The CDR3 here is CSVLAAREETEAFF. For the CDR3, the DNA is TGCAGTGTTCTAGCGGCCAGGGAGGAAACTGAAGCTTTCTTT.

V is TRBV5-1 and J is TRBJ2-5, with D perhaps TRBD1 (6 bases). The CDR3 consists of 16 residues. V lost 1 base and J lost 5, with 18 bases in between. The germline V gene has CDR1 SGHRS and CDR2 YFSETQ. The CDR3 sequence: CASSLRDTNLGETQYF. CDR3 sequence (DNA): TGCGCCAGCAGCTTGAGGGACACCAACCTGGGGGAGACCCAGTACTTC.

V gene TRBV5-6 combines with J gene TRBJ1-4, with a weak D call TRBD1 (5 bases). V gave up 4 bases and J gave up 7 bases, with 17 bases separating them. CDR1 and CDR2 (germline): SGHDT, YYEEEE. This CDR3 contains 15 residues. DNA of the CDR3: TGTGCCAGCAGCCCTTGGGGCCGCATTTTTGAAAAACTGTTTTTT. It yields the protein CASSPWGRIFEKLFF. Complete variable domain (other parts from reference TRBV5-6 and TRBJ1-4): DAGVTQSPTHLIKTRGQQVTLRCSPKSGHDTVSWYQQALGQGPQFIFQYYEEEERQRGNFPDRFSGHQFPNYSSELNVNALLLGDSALYLCASSPWGRIFEKLFFGSGTQLSVL.

This clonotype was detected many times. The chain uses TRBV29-1 and TRBJ2-7, with D hard to call. This CDR3 comprises 13 residues. CDR1 and CDR2 (germline): SQVTM, ANQGSEA. Trimming removed 4 bases at V and 0 bases at J, with 10 bases between. DNA for the CDR3: TGCAGCGTTGGTCTAGGGATCTCCTACGAGCAGTACTTC. It yields the protein CSVGLGISYEQYF.

The CDR3 DNA follows: TGTGCCAGCAGTTTATGGTCTAGCGGGAGTTCTGCAACAGATACGCAGTATTTT. Protein sequence: CASSLWSSGSSATDTQYF. The chain recombines TRBV27 with TRBJ2-3; TRBD2 matches 10 bases. There are 18 residues in the CDR3. After removal of 1 base from V and 3 bases from J, the junction contained 10 bases not matched to a gene. Germline values: CDR1 MNHEY, CDR2 SMNVEV (reference sequence).

This clonotype has at least ten counts. The chain links TRBV19 to TRBJ1-2; 9 bases are a match to TRBD1. With 3 bases clipped from V and 8 bases from J, the junction kept 7 bases outside the gene matches. The germline CDR1 and CDR2 sequences are LNHDA and SQIVND (reference sequence). The CDR3 has 14 residues. The CDR3 DNA reads TGTGCCAGTAGTATTGGCCCGGACAGGGGAGGCTACACCTTC. Translation: CASSIGPDRGGYTF.

This clonotype was counted many times. The chain uses TRBV12-3 or TRBV12-4 and TRBJ1-5; D might be TRBD1 (6 bases). CDR3 length equals 15 residues. Trimming left V 2 bases short and J 5 bases short, with 13 bases between. CDR3 in amino acids: CASSLFSTGYQPQHF. The CDR3 nucleotides read TGTGCCAGCAGTTTATTTTCGACAGGATATCAGCCCCAGCATTTT.

This clonotype was recorded many times. The rearrangement uses TRBV9 and TRBJ2-3; 10 bases are shared with TRBD2. With 4 bases clipped from V and 4 bases from J, the junction kept 12 bases outside the gene matches. CDR1 is SGDLS, CDR2 YYNGEE, per germline. This CDR3 comprises 17 residues. The DNA of the CDR3 is TGTGCCAGCAGCTTTGGTAGCGGGGGGAGGATGGCAGATACGCAGTATTTT. It translates to CASSFGSGGRMADTQYF.

The gene calls are TRBV20-1 and TRBJ2-1; TRBD1 matches 11 bases. The germline gives CDR1 DFQATT, CDR2 SNEGSKA (reference sequence). The J segment lost 1 base and the V segment lost 6 bases, leaving 2 bases of the junction unmatched. There are 14 residues in the CDR3. The CDR3 region has the DNA TGCAGTGCAGGGACAGGGGGATCCTACAATGAGCAGTTCTTC. Amino acid sequence: CSAGTGGSYNEQFF.

This clonotype was recorded at least ten times. The chain couples TRBV20-1 to TRBJ2-5; D could derive from TRBD1 or TRBD2 (6 bases each). Per the germline V gene, CDR1 is DFQATT and CDR2 is SNEGSKA (reference sequence). Trimming cost V 5 bases and J 5 bases, with 12 bases left between them. The length of the CDR3 is 12 residues. Written as DNA, the CDR3 is TGCAGTGCTTGGGGGGCTCGGGAGACCCAGTACTTC. Translated, it gives CSAWGARETQYF.